This T cell receptor (beta chain) was profiled in a study of patients and donors after allogeneic stem cell transplantation. This clonotype was seen at least ten times. Germline CDR1 SGHTA, CDR2 FQGNSA. The CDR3 covers 14 residues. The ends were cut back, 5 bases at V and 4 bases at J, with 12 bases in the middle. TCRdb called the RT-PCR reads again in MiXCR, with one record for every CDR3 protein. The sample includes about 410,000 distinct CDR3 sequences, roughly 17% seen only once; the top ten take around 6.8%. V is TRBV7-2 and J is TRBJ1-5; D is unclear. What was sequenced was blood, either unsorted or a sorted T cell fraction (not recorded which). The source is a human donor who was either an allogeneic HSCT recipient or a stem cell or donor lymphocyte infusion donor (not recorded which). It is not recorded whose cells these are; they may come from a transplant donor. The CDR3 DNA reads TGTGCCAGCAGCGACGGAGGGATAAATCAGCCCCAGCATTTT. Translation gives CASSDGGINQPQHF.